Listed below are T cell receptor beta chains from one sample, sequenced in a study of blood T cell repertoires in COVID-19. Only in-frame clones appear in the TCRdb table, and some are missing; sequencing was by immunoSEQ multiplex PCR. The profile shows 150,000 to 200,000 clones, more than 75% of them singletons. Sample: peripheral blood. These receptors all stem from a person in their 70s with COVID-19, enrolled during active disease. The CDR3 runs from the conserved cysteine through the conserved F or W. A D gene is named only where the DNA matches it firmly.

V	J	D	CDR3
TRBV7-2	TRBJ1-2	.	CASSLVQGDGYTF
TRBV2	TRBJ2-2	.	CASRTRGGAGELFF
TRBV2	TRBJ1-5	TRBD1	CASRERQGIDQPQHF
TRBV6-4	TRBJ1-2	.	CASSDSPGVGYTF
TRBV27	TRBJ1-1	.	CASSGGGGNTEAFF
TRBV10-2	TRBJ2-7	TRBD1	CASSDMGQGIYEQYF
TRBV6-4	TRBJ2-1	.	CASSVLASTYNEQFF
TRBV7-2	TRBJ1-2	TRBD1	CASSPAPGQNNYGYTF
TRBV2	TRBJ1-1	.	CASRGVGWSTEAFF
TRBV30	TRBJ2-7	TRBD1	CAWNSDRSSYEQYF
TRBV10-3	TRBJ2-1	.	CATTRDTTYNEQFF
TRBV3-1/TRBV3-2	TRBJ1-1	TRBD1	CASSHWGQGSSEAFF
TRBV11-2	TRBJ2-5	TRBD2	CASSLDLAGVPHF
TRBV7-8	TRBJ2-5	.	CASSSEETQYF
TRBV30	TRBJ1-6	TRBD1	CAWSAGGLSPLHF
TRBV3-1/TRBV3-2	TRBJ2-4	.	CASSQVGVIAKNIQYF
TRBV28	TRBJ1-5	.	CASSSNLPYSNQPQHF
TRBV11-2	TRBJ2-1	TRBD1	CASSFPTGGVARFF
TRBV9	TRBJ1-1	.	CASSAEQGNTEAFF
TRBV19	TRBJ1-5	TRBD1	CASSRTGGQPQHF
TRBV9	TRBJ1-2	TRBD1	CASSVDGQGTNYGYTF
TRBV5-4	TRBJ2-7	.	CASSLRRDWDEQYF
TRBV20-1	TRBJ1-5	.	CSASGGNNQPQHF
TRBV11-1	TRBJ1-4	.	CASSFGGVTLPGKLFF
TRBV21-1	TRBJ1-4	.	CASTPSKKQGASNEKLFF
TRBV14	TRBJ1-1	.	CASSQFPGVNTEAFF
TRBV6-5	TRBJ2-7	.	CASSGVGTTREQYF
TRBV19	TRBJ1-3	.	CASSATTGGAHTIYF
TRBV28	TRBJ1-1	.	CAILQGTEAFF
TRBV28	TRBJ2-1	.	CASSNSGGQGLANEQFF
TRBV27	TRBJ2-1	.	CASSLTGYNEQFF
TRBV6-1	TRBJ2-7	TRBD1	CASSDLTGASSFDEQYF
TRBV6-5	TRBJ2-6	.	CASGPVGSGANVLTF
TRBV24-1	TRBJ2-3	.	CATTVAGTSTDTQYF
TRBV5-1	TRBJ1-4	TRBD1	CASSTGQTYEKLFF
TRBV9	TRBJ2-3	TRBD2	CASSDSGNTDTQYF
TRBV11-3	TRBJ1-1	TRBD1	CASSWDRNTEAFF
TRBV12-3/TRBV12-4	TRBJ2-7	TRBD1	CASSWTGAYEQYF
TRBV10-3	TRBJ2-3	.	CAISGTLAWGGPSIAQYF
TRBV5-1	TRBJ2-7	.	CASSPGGTAYEQYF